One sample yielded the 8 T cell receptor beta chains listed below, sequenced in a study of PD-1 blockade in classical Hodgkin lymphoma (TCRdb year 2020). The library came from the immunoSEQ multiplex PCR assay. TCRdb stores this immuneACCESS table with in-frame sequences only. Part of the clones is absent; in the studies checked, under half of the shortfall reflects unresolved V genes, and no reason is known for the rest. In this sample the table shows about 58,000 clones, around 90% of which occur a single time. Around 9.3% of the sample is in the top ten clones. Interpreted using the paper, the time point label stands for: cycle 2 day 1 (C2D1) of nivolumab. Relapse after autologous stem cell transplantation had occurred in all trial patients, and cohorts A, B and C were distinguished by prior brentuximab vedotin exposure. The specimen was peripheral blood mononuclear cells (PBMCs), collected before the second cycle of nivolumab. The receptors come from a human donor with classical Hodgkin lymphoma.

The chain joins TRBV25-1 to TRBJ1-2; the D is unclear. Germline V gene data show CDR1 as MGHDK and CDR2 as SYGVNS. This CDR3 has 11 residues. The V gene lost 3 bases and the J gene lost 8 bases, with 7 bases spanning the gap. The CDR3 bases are TGTGCCAGCAGTGACCTCGGGGGCTACACCTTC. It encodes CASSDLGGYTF.

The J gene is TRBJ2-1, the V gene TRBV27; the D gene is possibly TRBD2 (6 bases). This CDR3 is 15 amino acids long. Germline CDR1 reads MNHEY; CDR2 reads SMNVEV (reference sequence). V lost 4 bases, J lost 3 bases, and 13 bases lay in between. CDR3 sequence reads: CASSSEGLFYNEQFF. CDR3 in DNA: TGTGCCAGCAGTTCGGAGGGCCTGTTCTACAATGAGCAGTTCTTC.

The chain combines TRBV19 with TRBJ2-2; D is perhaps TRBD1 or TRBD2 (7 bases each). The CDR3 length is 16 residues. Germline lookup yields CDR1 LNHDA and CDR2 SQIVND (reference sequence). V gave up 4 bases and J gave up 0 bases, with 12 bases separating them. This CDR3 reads CASSRSGTANTGELFF. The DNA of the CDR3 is TGTGCCAGTAGTAGGAGCGGGACAGCGAACACCGGGGAGCTGTTTTTT.

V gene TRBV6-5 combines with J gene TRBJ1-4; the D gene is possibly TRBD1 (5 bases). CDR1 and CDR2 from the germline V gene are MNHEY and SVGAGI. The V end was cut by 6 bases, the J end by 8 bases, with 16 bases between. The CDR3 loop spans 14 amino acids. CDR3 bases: TGTGCCAGCAGACCGGGGGACGGAAGGGAAAAACTGTTTTTT. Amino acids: CASRPGDGREKLFF.

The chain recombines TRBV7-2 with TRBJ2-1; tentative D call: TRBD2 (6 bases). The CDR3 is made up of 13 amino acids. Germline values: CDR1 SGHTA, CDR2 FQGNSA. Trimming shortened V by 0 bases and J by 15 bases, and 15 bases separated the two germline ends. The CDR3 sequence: CASSLAAEEGRFF. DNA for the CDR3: TGTGCCAGCAGCTTAGCCGCTGAGGAGGGACGGTTCTTC.

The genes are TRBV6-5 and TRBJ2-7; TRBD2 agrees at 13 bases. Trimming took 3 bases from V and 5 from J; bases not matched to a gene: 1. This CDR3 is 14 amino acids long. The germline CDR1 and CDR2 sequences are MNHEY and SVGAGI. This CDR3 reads CASSYGLAGDEQYF. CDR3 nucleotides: TGTGCCAGCAGTTATGGACTAGCGGGAGACGAGCAGTACTTC.

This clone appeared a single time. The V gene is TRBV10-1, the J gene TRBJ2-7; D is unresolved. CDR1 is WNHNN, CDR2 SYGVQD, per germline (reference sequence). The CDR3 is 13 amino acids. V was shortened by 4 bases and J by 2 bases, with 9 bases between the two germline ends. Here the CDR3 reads CASSVASTYEQYF. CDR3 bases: TGCGCCAGCAGTGTAGCATCGACCTACGAGCAGTACTTC.

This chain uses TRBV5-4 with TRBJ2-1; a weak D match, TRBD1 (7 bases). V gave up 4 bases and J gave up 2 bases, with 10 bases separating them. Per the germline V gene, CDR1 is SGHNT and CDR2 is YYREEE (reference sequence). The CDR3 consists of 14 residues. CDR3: CASSRGTAYNEQFF. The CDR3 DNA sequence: TGTGCCAGCAGCCGGGGGACAGCCTACAATGAGCAGTTCTTC.